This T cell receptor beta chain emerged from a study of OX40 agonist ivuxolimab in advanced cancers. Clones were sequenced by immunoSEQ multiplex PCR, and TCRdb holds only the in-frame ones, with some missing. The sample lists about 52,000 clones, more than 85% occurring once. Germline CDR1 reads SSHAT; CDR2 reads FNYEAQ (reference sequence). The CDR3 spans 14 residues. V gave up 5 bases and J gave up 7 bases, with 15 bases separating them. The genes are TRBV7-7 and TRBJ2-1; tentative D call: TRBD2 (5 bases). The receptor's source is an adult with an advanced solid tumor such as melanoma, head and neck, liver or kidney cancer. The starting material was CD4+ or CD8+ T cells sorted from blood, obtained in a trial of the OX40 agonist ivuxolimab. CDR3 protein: CASSPVGVMNEQFF. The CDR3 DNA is TGTGCCAGCAGCCCCGTCGGGGTTATGAATGAGCAGTTCTTC.